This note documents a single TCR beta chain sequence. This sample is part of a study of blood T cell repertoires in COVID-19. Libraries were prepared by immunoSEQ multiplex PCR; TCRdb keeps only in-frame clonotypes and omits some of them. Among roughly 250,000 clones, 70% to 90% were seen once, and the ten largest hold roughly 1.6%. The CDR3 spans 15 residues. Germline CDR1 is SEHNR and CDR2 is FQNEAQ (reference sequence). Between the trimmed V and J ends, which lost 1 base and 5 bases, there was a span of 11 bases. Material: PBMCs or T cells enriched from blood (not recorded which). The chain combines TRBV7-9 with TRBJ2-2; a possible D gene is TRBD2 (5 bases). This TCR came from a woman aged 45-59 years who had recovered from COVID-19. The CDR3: CASSLGLSGTGELFF. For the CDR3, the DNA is TGTGCCAGCAGCTTAGGTTTGAGCGGAACCGGGGAGCTGTTTTTT.